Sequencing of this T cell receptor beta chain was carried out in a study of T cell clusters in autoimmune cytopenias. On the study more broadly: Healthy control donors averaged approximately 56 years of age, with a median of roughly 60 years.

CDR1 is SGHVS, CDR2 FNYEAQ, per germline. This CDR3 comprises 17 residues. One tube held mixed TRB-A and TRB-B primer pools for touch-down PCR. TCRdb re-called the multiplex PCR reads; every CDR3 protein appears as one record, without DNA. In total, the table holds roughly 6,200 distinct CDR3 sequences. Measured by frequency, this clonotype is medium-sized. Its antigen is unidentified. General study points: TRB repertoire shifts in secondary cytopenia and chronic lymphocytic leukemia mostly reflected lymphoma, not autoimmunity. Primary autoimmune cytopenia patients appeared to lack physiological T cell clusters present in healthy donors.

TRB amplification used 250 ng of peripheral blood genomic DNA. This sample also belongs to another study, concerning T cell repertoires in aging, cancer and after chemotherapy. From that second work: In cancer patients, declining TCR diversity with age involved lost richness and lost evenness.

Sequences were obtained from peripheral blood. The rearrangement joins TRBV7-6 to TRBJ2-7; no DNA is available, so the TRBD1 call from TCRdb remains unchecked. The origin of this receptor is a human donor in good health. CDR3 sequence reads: CASSPSGGASGAYEQYF. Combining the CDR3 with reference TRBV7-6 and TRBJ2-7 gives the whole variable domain GAGVSQSPRYKVTKRGQDVALRCDPISGHVSLYWYRQALGQGPEFLTYFNYEAQQDKSGLPNDRFSAERPEGSISTLTIQRTEQRDSAMYRCASSPSGGASGAYEQYFGPGTRLTVT.